The sequence of this TCR beta chain was determined in a study of blood T cell repertoires in COVID-19. Across the whole study: Samples came from the United States, Italy and Spain, spanning acute and convalescent COVID-19. Sample material is recorded as cDNA or gDNA derived from T cells, B-cell-depleted T cells, or PBMCs.

The CDR3 length is 13 residues. The V gene lost 4 bases and the J gene lost 4 bases, with 5 bases spanning the gap. Germline values: CDR1 SNHLY, CDR2 FYNNEI. How the authors handled the data: Estimates of nucleated cell counts were drawn from the amplification of reference gene primers. The data were produced by immunoSEQ multiplex PCR, yet TCRdb's version contains in-frame clones alone and is incomplete. The DNA gave D and trimming, while V, J and clone size come from that table. The top ten clones hold around 1.2% of a sample with 210,000 or so clones, around 90% of them seen once. Material for sequencing was peripheral blood. This sequence joins TRBV2 and TRBJ1-6; D unclear. This receptor was identified in a man younger than 40 with acute or convalescent COVID-19. CDR3 in DNA: TGTGCCAGCAGTGGGGAGTATAATTCACCCCTCCACTTT. This gives the protein CASSGEYNSPLHF.